The following is a TCR beta chain sequence with its context. This clone has a handful of counts. Its cognate antigen has yet to be identified. There are no base qualities to consult, and no much larger clone falls within one base. The CDR3 contains 15 residues, cysteine and phenylalanine counted. Just the 45-base CDR3 DNA is kept, in frame starting at base 1. CDR1 MNHEY and CDR2 SVGEGT were looked up in the germline V gene. Trimming at the junction amounts to 0 bases on V and 0 bases on J, and the germline ends lie 9 bases apart. The data were obtained in a study of T cell responses to AZD1222 COVID-19 vaccine (dated by TCRdb to the early 2020s). About the investigation overall: AZD1222 recipients given second doses at about 4 weeks or at about 12 weeks were pooled, since spike-specific TCR depth and breadth were not found to differ between the two schedules. A total of approximately 250 trial participants underwent TCR sequencing, of whom 207 had received two doses of AZD1222 and 26 had received two doses of the MenACWY control vaccine. Enrollment into the trials was organized by age into subgroups of 18-55, 56-69 and 70-plus years, and those subgroups contained approximately 150, 30 and 60 TCR-sequenced participants, respectively. On the study overall, not on this receptor specifically: Spike-specific TCR breadth and depth rose significantly after two AZD1222 doses compared with day 0 and with MenACWY recipients. Reportedly, close to half of the unique spike-specific TCRs recognized epitopes lying outside the regions that are mutated in the B.1.351 and B.1.1.7 variants. Participants were mostly white British, with more females than males. The authors suggested clonal diversity may have been underestimated. Vaccine-associated CD4 TCRs spanned the whole spike protein, with dominant responses in regions 160-218 and 743-854. Because no day 14 peak-response samples were available, the repertoires could be characterized only after the peak T cell response. Conclusions about previously exposed vaccinees are limited because only six or seven AZD1222 recipients were SARS-CoV-2 seropositive at baseline. The 56-69-year group was small, and its depth increase did not reach significance, likely because of low power.

The CDR3 regions of human TCRbeta chains were analyzed by immunosequencing. The study's processing was this. TCRs in the repertoires were compared against a reference library of SARS-CoV-2-specific TCRs that had been generated with the MIRA antigen-specificity platform. Breadth meant the fraction of unique TCRs that were SARS-CoV-2-associated, whereas depth meant the fraction of total T cells that were SARS-CoV-2-associated. Each spike-specific TCR was assigned to its reactive spike region and to a CD4 or CD8 class using the MIRA data. Log10-transformed breadth and depth values were compared by one-way ANOVA with Sidak's multiple comparisons tests. The clones in this table, taken by TCRdb from immuneACCESS, are in-frame only. Not every clone is retained; where verified, under half of the shortfall comes from an unresolved V gene, and the cause of the rest is unknown. Clone size and the V and J calls come from that table; the DNA yielded D and trimming. In all, the sample holds 90,000 to 150,000 clones, and under 85% of those were seen once. Around 6% of the sample comes from the top ten.

What this sample's time point label stands for: baseline before first vaccination. Vaccinee samples were obtained from the UK trials COV001 and COV002, which included a single-blind randomized controlled phase 2/3 trial of AZD1222 (ChAdOx1 nCoV-19) in healthy adults. For TCRbeta chain sequencing, PBMC samples from trial participants were taken at day 0 and at day 28 after the second dose. In this chain, TRBV6-2 or TRBV6-3 is recombined with TRBJ2-7; the D gene remains uncertain. This receptor was taken from an adult in good health. The material was peripheral blood, obtained on day 0 of AZD1222 vaccination. In nucleotide form, the sequence is TGTGCCAGCAGTTACTCAAAGGAACCCTCCTACGAGCAGTACTTC. Protein translation: CASSYSKEPSYEQYF.